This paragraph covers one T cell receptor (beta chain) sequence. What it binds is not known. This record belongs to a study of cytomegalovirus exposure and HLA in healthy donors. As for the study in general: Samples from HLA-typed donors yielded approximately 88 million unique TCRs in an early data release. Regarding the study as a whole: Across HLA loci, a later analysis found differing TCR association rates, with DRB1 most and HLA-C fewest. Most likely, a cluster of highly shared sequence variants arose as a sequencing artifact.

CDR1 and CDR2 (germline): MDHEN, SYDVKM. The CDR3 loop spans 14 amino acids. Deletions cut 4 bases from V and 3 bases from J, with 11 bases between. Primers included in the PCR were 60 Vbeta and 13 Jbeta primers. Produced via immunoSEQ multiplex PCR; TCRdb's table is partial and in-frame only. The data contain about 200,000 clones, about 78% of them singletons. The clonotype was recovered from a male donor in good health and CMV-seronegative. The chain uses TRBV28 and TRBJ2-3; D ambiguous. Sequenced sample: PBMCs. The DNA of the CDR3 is TGTGCCAGCAGTTCTTTAGCAGAAACAGATACGCAGTATTTT. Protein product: CASSSLAETDTQYF. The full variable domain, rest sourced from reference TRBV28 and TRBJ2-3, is DVKVTQSSRYLVKRTGEKVFLECVQDMDHENMFWYRQDPGLGLRLIYFSYDVKMKEKGDIPEGYSVSREKKERFSLILESASTNQTSMYLCASSSLAETDTQYFGPGTRLTVL.